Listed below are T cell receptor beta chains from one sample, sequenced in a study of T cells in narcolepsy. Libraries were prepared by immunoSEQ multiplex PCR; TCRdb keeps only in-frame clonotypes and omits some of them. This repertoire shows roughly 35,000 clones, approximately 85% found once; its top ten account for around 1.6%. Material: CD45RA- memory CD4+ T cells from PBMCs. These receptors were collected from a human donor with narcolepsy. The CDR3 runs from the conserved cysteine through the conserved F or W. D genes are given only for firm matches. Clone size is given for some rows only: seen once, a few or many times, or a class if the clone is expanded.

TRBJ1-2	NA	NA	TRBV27	CASCVGATCYGYTF	TGTGCCAGCTGCGTAGGGGCCACGTGTTATGGCTACACCTTC
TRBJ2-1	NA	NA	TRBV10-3	CAISEINEQFF	TGTGCCATCAGTGAGATCAATGAGCAGTTCTTC
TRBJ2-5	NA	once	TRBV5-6	CASSYRGLQEAQYF	TGTGCCAGCAGCTATCGCGGATTACAAGAGGCCCAGTACTTC
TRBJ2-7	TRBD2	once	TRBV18	CASSPAGEAYEQYF	TGTGCCAGCTCACCAGCGGGGGAGGCCTACGAGCAGTACTTC
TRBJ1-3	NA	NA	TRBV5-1	CASSLDGSGNTIYF	TGCGCCAGCAGCTTGGATGGGTCTGGAAACACCATATATTTT
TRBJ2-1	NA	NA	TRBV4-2	CASSQDGSRTREQFF	TGTGCCAGCAGCCAAGATGGTAGTAGGACCAGGGAGCAGTTCTTC
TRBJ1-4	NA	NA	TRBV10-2	CASREGLSEKLFF	TGCGCCAGCAGAGAAGGACTATCCGAAAAACTGTTTTTT
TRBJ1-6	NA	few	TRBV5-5	CASSQLRGGNSPLHF	TGTGCCAGCAGCCAACTGAGAGGGGGTAATTCACCCCTCCACTTT
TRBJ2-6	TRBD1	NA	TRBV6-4	CASTQEGTGAGANVLTF	TGTGCCAGCACCCAAGAAGGCACAGGGGCTGGGGCCAACGTCCTGACTTTC
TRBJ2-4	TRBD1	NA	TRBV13	CASSLERGLAKNIQYF	TGTGCCAGCAGCTTAGAAAGGGGGCTAGCCAAAAACATTCAGTACTTC
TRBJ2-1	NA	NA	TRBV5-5	CASSLGSNPSSEQFF	TGTGCCAGCAGCTTGGGCTCTAACCCCTCATCTGAGCAGTTCTTC
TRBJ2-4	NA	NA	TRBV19	CASQSSGAKNIQYF	TGTGCCAGCCAGTCGTCGGGAGCCAAAAACATTCAGTACTTC
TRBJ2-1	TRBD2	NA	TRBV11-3	CASNSGGAGNNEQFF	TGTGCCAGCAATAGCGGGGGGGCCGGGAACAATGAGCAGTTCTTC
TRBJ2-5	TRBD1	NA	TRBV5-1	CASSSYGTGNQETQYF	TGCGCCAGCAGCTCCTATGGGACAGGGAACCAAGAGACCCAGTACTTC
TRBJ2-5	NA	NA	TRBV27	CASSLREPQETQYF	TGTGCCAGCAGTTTGAGGGAGCCCCAAGAGACCCAGTACTTC
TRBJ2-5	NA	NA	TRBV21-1	CASSKEHSEETQYF	TGTGCCAGCAGCAAAGAACACAGCGAAGAGACCCAGTACTTC
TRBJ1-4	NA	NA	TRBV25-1	CASSDGGNNEKLFF	TGTGCCAGCAGTGATGGGGGGAATAATGAAAAACTGTTTTTT
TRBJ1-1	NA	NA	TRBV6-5	CASSYQIRGDTEAFF	TGTGCCAGCAGTTACCAGATAAGGGGCGATACTGAAGCTTTCTTT
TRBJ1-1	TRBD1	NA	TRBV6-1	CASSEGTGGERAFF	TGTGCCAGCAGTGAAGGAACAGGGGGCGAAAGAGCTTTCTTT
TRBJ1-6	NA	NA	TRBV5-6	CASSRRSSVSPLHF	TGTGCCAGCAGCCGTCGAAGTTCGGTGTCACCCCTCCACTTT
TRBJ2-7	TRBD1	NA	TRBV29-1	CSGSGQGGSEQYF	TGCAGCGGATCGGGACAGGGTGGGAGCGAGCAGTACTTC
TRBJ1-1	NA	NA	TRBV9	CASSVVAGSTEAFF	TGTGCCAGCAGCGTAGTGGCGGGTTCTACTGAAGCTTTCTTT
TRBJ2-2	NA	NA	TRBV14	CASSQATLLNTGELFF	TGTGCCAGCAGCCAAGCGACTCTCCTGAACACCGGGGAGCTGTTTTTT
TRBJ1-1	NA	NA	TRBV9	CASSAWEVNTEAFF	TGTGCCAGCAGCGCGTGGGAGGTGAACACTGAAGCTTTCTTT
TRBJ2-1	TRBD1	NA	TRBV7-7	CASSPGQNEQFF	TGTGCCAGCAGCCCGGGACAGAATGAGCAGTTCTTC
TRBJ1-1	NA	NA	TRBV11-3	CASSLDQGYTEAFF	TGTGCCAGCAGCTTAGATCAGGGGTACACTGAAGCTTTCTTT
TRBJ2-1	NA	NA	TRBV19	CASTPVGPGSYNEQFF	TGTGCCAGTACCCCGGTGGGTCCCGGCTCCTACAATGAGCAGTTCTTC
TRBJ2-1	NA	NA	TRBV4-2	CASSQEWRATYNEQFF	TGTGCCAGCAGCCAAGAATGGCGGGCGACCTACAATGAGCAGTTCTTC
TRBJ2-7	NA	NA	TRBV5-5	CASSLRGFEQYF	TGTGCCAGCAGCTTGAGAGGGTTCGAGCAGTACTTC
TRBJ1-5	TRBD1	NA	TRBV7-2	CASRLVGDRVNQPQHF	TGTGCCAGCAGACTAGTGGGGGACAGGGTGAATCAGCCCCAGCATTTT
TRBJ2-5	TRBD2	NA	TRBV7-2	CASSPRTSRETQYF	TGTGCCAGCAGCCCCAGGACTAGCCGGGAGACCCAGTACTTC
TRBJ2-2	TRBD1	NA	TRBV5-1	CASSTSRDRVSVPSAGELFF	TGCGCCAGCAGCACGTCCCGGGACAGGGTGTCTGTCCCTTCCGCCGGGGAGCTGTTTTTT
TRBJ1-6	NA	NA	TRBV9	CASSVDGQGQHSPLHF	TGTGCCAGCAGCGTAGATGGGCAGGGCCAACATTCACCCCTCCACTTT
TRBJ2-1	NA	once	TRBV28	CASSHGTRGAYNEQFF	TGTGCCAGCAGTCACGGGACGCGCGGGGCCTACAATGAGCAGTTCTTC
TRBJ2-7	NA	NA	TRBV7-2	CASRPPLASKTYEQYF	TGTGCCAGCAGGCCCCCACTAGCTTCTAAAACCTACGAGCAGTACTTC
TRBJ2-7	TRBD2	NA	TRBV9	CASSPRTSGGNEQYF	TGTGCCAGCAGCCCTCGGACTAGCGGGGGTAACGAGCAGTACTTC
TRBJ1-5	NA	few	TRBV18	CASSLTQGNQPQHF	TGTGCCAGCTCACTGACACAGGGCAATCAGCCCCAGCATTTT
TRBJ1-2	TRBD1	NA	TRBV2	CASTRQGGNGYTF	TGTGCCAGCACGCGTCAGGGGGGCAATGGCTACACCTTC
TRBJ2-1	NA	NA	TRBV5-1	CASSSTDRMQFF	TGCGCCAGCAGCTCGACGGACCGAATGCAGTTCTTC
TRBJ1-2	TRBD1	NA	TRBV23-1	CASSPGQGANYGYTF	TGCGCCAGCAGTCCAGGACAGGGGGCCAACTATGGCTACACCTTC
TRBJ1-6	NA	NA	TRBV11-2	CASGVTYNSPLHF	TGTGCCAGTGGGGTCACCTATAATTCACCCCTCCACTTT
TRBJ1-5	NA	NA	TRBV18	CASSPGNSNQPQHF	TGTGCCAGCTCACCGGGGAATTCCAATCAGCCCCAGCATTTT